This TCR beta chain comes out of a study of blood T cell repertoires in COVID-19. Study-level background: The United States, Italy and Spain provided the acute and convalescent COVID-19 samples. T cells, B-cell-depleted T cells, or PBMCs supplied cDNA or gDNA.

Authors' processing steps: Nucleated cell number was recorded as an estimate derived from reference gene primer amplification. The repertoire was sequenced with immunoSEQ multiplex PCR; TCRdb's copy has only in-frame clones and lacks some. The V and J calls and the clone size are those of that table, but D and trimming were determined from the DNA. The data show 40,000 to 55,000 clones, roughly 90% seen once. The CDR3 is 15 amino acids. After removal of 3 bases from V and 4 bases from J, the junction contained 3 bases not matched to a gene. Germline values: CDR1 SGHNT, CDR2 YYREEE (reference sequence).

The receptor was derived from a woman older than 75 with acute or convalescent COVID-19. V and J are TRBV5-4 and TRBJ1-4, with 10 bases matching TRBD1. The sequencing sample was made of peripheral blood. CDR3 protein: CASSSRDRGNEKLFF. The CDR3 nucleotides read TGTGCCAGCAGCTCTCGGGACAGGGGTAATGAAAAACTGTTTTTT.